This T cell receptor (beta chain) was recorded in a study of T-cell memory formation after mild COVID-19. With regard to this clonotype: Its antigen is as yet unknown.

Trimming stripped 4 bases from V and 4 bases from J, with 13 bases between. The germline CDR1 and CDR2 sequences are MGHRA and YSYEKL. The CDR3 extends over 15 amino acids. Regarding the study as a whole: Pre-infection memory carried some responding clones, suggesting that cross-reactive memory joined. There was a balanced CD4/CD8 profile in clones contracting day 15 to 85, and later expanders leaned CD4+.

Sample barcodes and UMIs were carried by the TCR alpha and TCR beta cDNA libraries that 5'RACE generated with constant-segment primers. Using its own MiXCR run on the 5' RACE reads, TCRdb lists one record per CDR3 protein. In the table there are hundreds of thousands of distinct CDR3 sequences, roughly 15% of which are singletons. The specimen was PBMCs or a T cell subset sorted from them (not recorded which). V is TRBV4-1 and J is TRBJ2-2; D is uncertain. The TCR originated in a man aged 18 to 35 who had mild COVID-19 (a few samples of this study predate the infection). Cell type and time point are not known. The CDR3 DNA reads as TGCGCCAGCAGCCCTGCGCATCAGATCACCGGGGAGCTGTTTTTT. This encodes CASSPAHQITGELFF.